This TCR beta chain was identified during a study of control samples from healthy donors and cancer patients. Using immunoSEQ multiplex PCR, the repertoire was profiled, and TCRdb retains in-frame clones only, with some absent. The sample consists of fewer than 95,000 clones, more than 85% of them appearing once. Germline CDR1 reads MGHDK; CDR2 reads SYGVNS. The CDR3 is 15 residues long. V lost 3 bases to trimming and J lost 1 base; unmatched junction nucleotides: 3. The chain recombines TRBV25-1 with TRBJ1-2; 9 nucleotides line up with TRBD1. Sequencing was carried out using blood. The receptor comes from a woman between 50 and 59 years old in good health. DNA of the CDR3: TGTGCCAGCAGTGACGGACAGGGGAATAACTATGGCTACACCTTC. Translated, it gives CASSDGQGNNYGYTF.